This T cell receptor (beta chain) was recorded in a study of T cell changes during pregnancy in multiple sclerosis. Produced via immunoSEQ multiplex PCR; TCRdb's table is partial and in-frame only. The sample yields 70,000 to 80,000 clones, just over 90% seen once. The sequence was collected from a female donor with multiple sclerosis, enrolled in a pregnancy study. Sequencing used CD4+ T cells from peripheral blood mononuclear cells, obtained before pregnancy.

CDR3 in amino acids: CASSPFSSPDTQYF. CDR3 in DNA: TGTGCCAGCTCACCATTTTCTAGCCCAGATACGCAGTATTTT. This chain connects TRBV18 to TRBJ2-3; a possible D gene is TRBD2 (5 bases). Trimming took off 2 bases at V and 4 bases at J, with 10 bases between the two ends. The CDR3 runs 14 residues. Per germline, CDR1 KGHSH and CDR2 LQKENI.